This record concerns one T cell receptor (beta chain) sequence. Which antigen it targets is not known. Base qualities are missing; no much larger clone stands one base away. The cohort consisted of 666 healthy bone marrow donors. All cohort members were sampled while nominally healthy, although unrecorded immune exposures were likely present. The donor was CMV seropositive and was included in the group of some 290 seropositive cohort members. A peripheral blood sample was collected from each donor, and TCR beta sequencing was performed on peripheral blood mononuclear cells. Genomic DNA was extracted from the blood cell samples with the Qiagen DNeasy Blood Extraction Kit. The library was produced with the immunoSEQ multiplex PCR assay. For the multiplex PCR, a mixture combining 60 forward primers for TCR Vbeta segments and 13 reverse primers for TCR Jbeta segments was used. The CDR3 region of rearranged TCR beta genes was amplified from genomic DNA with a multiplex PCR assay. On the Illumina HiSeq System, the amplified TCR beta libraries were sequenced as 87-base-pair reads. The study's processing was this. A later analysis counted about 82 million unique TCR beta chains across the 500 to 850 repertoires, and 9.5 million to 11 million of these chains were shared by at least two donors. Raw reads were error-corrected and collapsed into unique sequences with a nearest-neighbor algorithm that merged closely related sequences to remove PCR and sequencing errors. V, D and J gene segments were assigned by aligning CDR3 sequences to IMGT reference sequences. For a sequence to be retained, at least a six-nucleotide match to both a V gene segment and a J gene segment was required. A rearrangement counted as productive if the CDR3 had no stop codons and remained in frame with V and J, and every other rearrangement counted as non-productive. CDR3 was defined by IMGT convention, running from the second conserved V-encoded cysteine to the conserved J-encoded phenylalanine. The earlier analysis of 587 of the donors excluded sequences that lacked an unambiguous match to a single V gene segment. An earlier analysis of over 450 of the donors classified V segments as functional when productive rearrangements were above 56.7% and as segregating when the standard deviation between donors was above 5%. To diagnose cytomegalovirus status from the catalog of TCR beta chain sequences, a statistical classification framework was built. V and J gene assignment, in a later analysis, came from comparing TCR nucleotide sequences with IMGT/GENE-DB human TR gene sequences. Using the TCRdist pipeline, a later analysis assigned CDR3 sequences along with most-parsimonious VDJ recombination scenarios. In a later analysis, each TCR beta chain was defined by its CDR3 amino acid sequence together with its V-gene family, and reads lacking a unique V-gene family were excluded. To address suspected cross-contamination and a sequencing artifact, a later analysis removed some 620 highly shared, low-generation-probability nucleotide sequences. A later analysis calculated a clonal expansion index for each public chain from normalized within-repertoire ranks of inferred template counts. Generation probabilities in a later analysis came from a VDJ recombination model fitted to out-of-frame rearrangements, and those results were checked against IGoR. In a later analysis, hypergeometric tests were used to score TCR-TCR, TCR-HLA and TCR-CMV co-occurrence, with a repertoire-size bias correction applied to TCR pairs. To estimate false discovery rates, a later analysis permuted the HLA or CMV assignments 20 times. In a later analysis, co-occurring TCRs were grouped using DBSCAN, with TCRdist sequence similarity added in when clustering inside HLA-allele-positive subsets. Repertoires with fewer than 30,000 or more than 120,000 public chains, plus five repertoires with anomalous nucleotide sharing, were excluded from co-occurrence clustering. In its TCRdb copy, this immuneACCESS table keeps in-frame sequences only and misses some clones. Where compared with another copy, unresolved V genes explain less than half of these, and the others have no known cause. V and J calls and clone size are those listed in that table; D and trimming were worked out from the DNA. The sample data list about 80,000 clones, and around 60% of these were observed just once. The ten most abundant clones make up about 4.7% of the sample.

This sample is drawn from a study of cytomegalovirus exposure and HLA in healthy donors (dated by TCRdb to the late 2010s). Regarding the research as a whole: In an earlier analysis of roughly 590 of the donors, approximately 300 Gb of sequence data and 90 million to 120 million unique TCR beta sequences from 150 million to 200 million T cells were reported. A few DR-DQ haplotypes were treated as single units for association and clustering because of strong linkage in the cohort. Across about 380 genotyped donors of the cohort, an average of approximately 220,000 unique TCR beta nucleotide sequences per donor were sequenced, and roughly a sixth of those sequences were non-productive. The number of donors typed differed by locus, with 629-630 for A, B, C, DRB1 and DQB1, more than 500 for DQA1, about 610 for DPA1, and over 400 for DPB1. To study patterns of TCR occurrence, a later analysis re-analyzed previously published TCR beta repertoires from 666 donors and added high-resolution HLA genotyping. HLA typing included class I and class II loci at four-digit resolution. All discovery cohort repertoires had been generated on a single sequencing platform. An earlier analysis of more than 450 of the donors used high-throughput TCR beta sequencing to judge whether each TCR beta V gene segment behaved as functional or pseudogenic. In the later analysis, no new phenotypic data were used to find candidate immune exposures; instead, reliance was placed on TCR beta sequences and their occurrence across donors. Besides the first cohort of roughly 640 subjects, a separate validation cohort made up of 120 different subjects was used. A later genetic analysis used genome-wide SNP genotypes for about 65% of the roughly 700 donors, treating that subset as a discovery cohort. To predict cytomegalovirus infection status, the study combined high-throughput TCR immunosequencing, statistical association of individual TCRs with disease status, and machine learning. Donor age, sex, ethnicity and CMV serostatus were compiled together with the repertoire data. The genetic ancestry cluster associated with self-reported Caucasian donors included 70% to 85% of the roughly 360 genotyped donors. The aim of the study was to test whether cataloging public T cell receptors could identify signatures of past pathogen exposure. Approximately 300 gigabases of sequencing data and tens of millions of unique TCR sequences were included in an early release covering 550 to 800 HLA-typed donors. The study profiled the T cell repertoires of fewer than 850 subjects by immunosequencing and related them to cytomegalovirus serostatus.

Including the terminal cysteine and phenylalanine, the CDR3 comprises 16 residues. Kept here is only the CDR3 DNA, which spans 48 bases and is read in frame from base 1. V drops 1 base and J drops 0 bases, leaving 7 bases in between. CDR1 is given as MNHEY and CDR2 as SVGAGI, both from the germline V gene. Points the paper makes about the study in general: The sequencing pipeline was judged likely to have produced a cluster of highly shared sequence variants as a technical artifact. Most CMV-associated TCR beta chains appeared to be HLA-restricted in a later analysis, and the HLA associations seemed to be driven largely by CMV exposure. The only immune exposure information available for the cohort was CMV serostatus. In this cohort, only TCR beta chains were sequenced, and detectable features were limited by the absence of alpha or paired-chain data. The presence/absence analyses assumed that sequencing depth was roughly uniform across donors, and that assumption may not be true. According to a later genetic analysis, donors in an Asian-associated ancestry cluster had fewer N-insertions in productive TCRs than the approximately 630-donor mean. Because some donors lacked HLA typing at each locus, the association tests relied only on the typed subset. A further reported finding was that TCR beta sequences accurately predicted the HLA-A and HLA-B alleles for most subjects in the first cohort. According to a later analysis, parvovirus B19, influenza, CMV and Epstein-Barr virus appeared linked to several top co-occurrence clusters. Because counts were too low, seventeen rarely observed V segments, including chromosome 9 orphons, were excluded from the earlier analysis of around 640 of the donors. Assigning TCR associations to individual alleles was difficult when HLA alleles, especially DR and DQ, strongly co-occurred. Linkage disequilibrium might explain the correlated functional status among segregating V segments, but an unknown experimental factor could not be excluded. Broadly in line with IMGT annotations, most TCR beta V segments showed up in productive rearrangements about 87% or about 30% of the time in an earlier analysis of several hundred of the donors. Most TCR sequences were seen in very few donors, while some public TCRs were found in many individuals. In both the original and validation cohorts, the classifier was reported to diagnose cytomegalovirus status with high specificity and sensitivity. In a later analysis, HLA-associated TCR beta chains were found to be more clonally expanded and to have lower generation probabilities than equally common non-associated chains. At a false discovery rate of 0.05, a later analysis linked about 16,000 TCR beta sequences to specific HLA alleles. A total of 150 to 200 TCR beta chains were listed by the study as associated with cytomegalovirus. In vitro tests confirmed that three of the cytomegalovirus-associated TCR beta chains recognize cytomegalovirus antigens. An association between a missense DCLRE1C variant and V-gene and J-gene trimming of TCR beta chains was found in a later genetic analysis and replicated in an independent cohort. In a later analysis, the rate of TCR association differed among HLA loci, with DRB1 alleles having the most associated TCRs and HLA-C alleles having the fewest. The authors suggested that the approach could potentially be extended to other disease states and immunological phenotypes. Some IMGT-functional V segments, including TRBV6-2 and TRBV6-3, could not be told apart with the 87-base-pair reads, so those segments were excluded.

The sequence derives from a male donor in good health and CMV-seropositive. Material: PBMCs. This sequence uses TRBV6-5 and TRBJ2-6; perhaps TRBD2 is the D gene, with 6 bases matching. The nucleotides read TGTGCCAGCAGTTACTTCGGGGGCTCTGGGGCCAACGTCCTGACTTTC. The translation is CASSYFGGSGANVLTF.